This T cell receptor beta chain was sequenced in a study of cytomegalovirus exposure and HLA in healthy donors. Amplification used 60 Vbeta primers and 13 Jbeta primers. Produced via immunoSEQ multiplex PCR; TCRdb's table is partial and in-frame only. Of about 130,000 clones in the sample, around 70% were seen once. This CDR3 has 15 amino acids. Per the germline V gene, CDR1 is GTSNPN and CDR2 is SVGIG (reference sequence). With 3 bases clipped from V and 6 bases from J, the junction kept 11 bases outside the gene matches. This clonotype was sampled from a human donor in good health. The chain uses TRBV30 and TRBJ1-1, with 9 nucleotides matching TRBD1. Sequencing used PBMCs. The CDR3 protein is CAWSAITGGRAEAFF. CDR3 in DNA: TGTGCCTGGAGCGCTATTACAGGGGGCCGGGCTGAAGCTTTCTTT.